This TCR beta chain is drawn from a study of blood T cell repertoires in COVID-19. This table comes from immunoSEQ multiplex PCR, and its TCRdb copy is limited to in-frame clones, with some not included. The profile shows about 120,000 clones, 65% to 90% of them singletons. Trimming stripped 1 base from V and 4 bases from J, with 5 bases between. CDR1 is GTSNPN and CDR2 is SVGIG in the germline V gene (reference sequence). The CDR3 has 12 amino acids. This chain connects TRBV30 to TRBJ1-5, with D perhaps TRBD1 (5 bases). This TCR came from a man older than 75 with acute or convalescent COVID-19. Sample: peripheral blood. CDR3 protein: CAWSDRNQPQHF. CDR3 nucleotides: TGTGCCTGGAGTGACAGGAATCAGCCCCAGCATTTT.